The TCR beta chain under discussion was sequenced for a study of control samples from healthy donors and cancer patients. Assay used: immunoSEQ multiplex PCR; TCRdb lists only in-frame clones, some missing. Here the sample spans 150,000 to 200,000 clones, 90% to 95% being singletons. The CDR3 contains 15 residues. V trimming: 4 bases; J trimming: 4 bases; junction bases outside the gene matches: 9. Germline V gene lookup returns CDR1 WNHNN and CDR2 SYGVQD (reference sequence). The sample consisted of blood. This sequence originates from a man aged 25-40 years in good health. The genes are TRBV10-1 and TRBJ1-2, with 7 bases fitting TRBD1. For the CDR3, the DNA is TGCGCCAGCAGTGTTGCCCCGGGACAGATCTATGGCTACACCTTC. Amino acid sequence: CASSVAPGQIYGYTF.